The sample holds a few counts of the clone carrying this TCR delta chain. Its matching antigen is unknown. The template was reverse-transcribed extracted RNA. CDR3 amplicons came from multiplex PCR with pooled V-gene forward and constant-region reverse primers. TCRdb re-called the multiplex PCR reads through CATT. The data show about 75,000 delta-chain clones, with around 34% seen just once and roughly 0.25% held by the top ten. The CDR3 has 24 residues. Germline V gives CDR1 TSWWSYY, CDR2 QGS. J lost 0 bases, V lost 2 bases, and 27 bases had no gene match. This specimen comes from a study of Vδ1+ human thymocytes. Study outcomes and limitations: Thymic TRG and TRD repertoires appeared highly polyclonal, with Gaussian CDR3 length distributions.

Sequencing input: Vdelta1+ gamma-delta thymocytes from the thymus. Subset meaning: FACS-sorted CD3+ TCRalphabeta- TCRVdelta1+ TCRVdelta2- thymocytes. The chain recombines TRDV1 with TRDJ1, with 10 bases lining up with TRDD3. This sequence was found in a boy younger than two who had congenital heart surgery. CDR3 sequence: CALGEFPFPVLGDAPLAHTDKLIF. The DNA of the CDR3 is TGTGCTCTTGGGGAATTTCCGTTCCCCGTACTGGGGGATGCCCCTCTGGCCCACACCGATAAACTCATCTTT.